This T cell receptor beta chain was recorded in a study of T cell changes during pregnancy in multiple sclerosis. The repertoire was sequenced with immunoSEQ multiplex PCR; TCRdb's copy has only in-frame clones and lacks some. The sample yields some 17,000 clones, 84% seen once. This specimen consisted of CD8+ T cells from peripheral blood mononuclear cells, obtained in the third trimester of pregnancy. This TCR was recovered from a female donor in good health, enrolled as a control in a pregnancy study.

The CDR3 DNA reads TGTGCCAGCAGCACAGGGACGAACTATGGCTACACCTTC. Its protein product is CASSTGTNYGYTF. The J gene is TRBJ1-2, the V gene TRBV6-5; tentative D call: TRBD1 (6 bases). The germline gives CDR1 MNHEY, CDR2 SVGAGI. The CDR3 loop spans 13 amino acids. V was shortened by 6 bases and J by 2 bases, with 10 bases between the two germline ends.